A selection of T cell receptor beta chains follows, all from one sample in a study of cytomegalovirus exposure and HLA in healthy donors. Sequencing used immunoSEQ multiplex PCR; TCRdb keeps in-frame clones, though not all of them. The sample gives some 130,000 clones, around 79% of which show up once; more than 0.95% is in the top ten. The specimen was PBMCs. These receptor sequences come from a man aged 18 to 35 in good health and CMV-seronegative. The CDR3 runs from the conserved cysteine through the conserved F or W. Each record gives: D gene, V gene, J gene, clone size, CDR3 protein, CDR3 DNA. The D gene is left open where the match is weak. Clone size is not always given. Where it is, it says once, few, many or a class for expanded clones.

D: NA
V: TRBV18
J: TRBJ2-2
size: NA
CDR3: CASSPDRNTGELFF
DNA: TGTGCCAGCTCACCGGACAGAAACACCGGGGAGCTGTTTTTT

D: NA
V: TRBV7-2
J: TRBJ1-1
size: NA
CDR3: CASSFSGGNTEAFF
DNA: TGTGCCAGCAGCTTCTCCGGGGGAAACACTGAAGCTTTCTTT

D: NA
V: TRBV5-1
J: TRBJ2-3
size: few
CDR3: CASSLAVNTDTQYF
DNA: TGCGCCAGCAGCTTGGCGGTAAACACAGATACGCAGTATTTT

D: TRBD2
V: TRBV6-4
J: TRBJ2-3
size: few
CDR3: CASSVSGGAADTQYF
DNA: TGTGCCAGCAGTGTGTCGGGGGGGGCGGCAGATACGCAGTATTTT

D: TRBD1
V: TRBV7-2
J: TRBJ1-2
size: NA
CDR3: CASSLTGTGSYYGYTF
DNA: TGTGCCAGCAGCTTAACCGGGACAGGGTCGTACTATGGCTACACCTTC

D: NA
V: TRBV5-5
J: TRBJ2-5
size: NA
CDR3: CASSTDSLMTQYF
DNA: TGTGCCAGCAGCACAGACAGCCTGATGACCCAGTACTTC

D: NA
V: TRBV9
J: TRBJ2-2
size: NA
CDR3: CASSPGGTGELFF
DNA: TGTGCCAGCAGCCCCGGTGGCACCGGGGAGCTGTTTTTT

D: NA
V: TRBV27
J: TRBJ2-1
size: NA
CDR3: CASSLFSSSGGNNEQFF
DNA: TGTGCCAGCAGTTTATTCAGCAGTAGCGGTGGGAACAATGAGCAGTTCTTC

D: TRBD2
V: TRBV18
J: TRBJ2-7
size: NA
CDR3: CASSPLPSGAYEQYF
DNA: TGTGCCAGCTCACCACTCCCTAGCGGGGCCTACGAGCAGTACTTC

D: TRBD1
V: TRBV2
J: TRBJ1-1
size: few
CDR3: CASSVRDSNTEAFF
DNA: TGTGCCAGCAGTGTTAGGGACAGTAACACTGAAGCTTTCTTT

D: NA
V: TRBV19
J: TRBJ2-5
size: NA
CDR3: CASSMGGGIQETQYF
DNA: TGTGCCAGTAGTATGGGTGGGGGGATCCAAGAGACCCAGTACTTC

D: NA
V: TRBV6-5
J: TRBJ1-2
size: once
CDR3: CASSFQGYGYTF
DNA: TGTGCCAGCAGTTTCCAGGGGTATGGCTACACCTTC

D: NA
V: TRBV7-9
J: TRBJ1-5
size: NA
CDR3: CASSTNSYQPQHF
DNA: TGTGCCAGCAGCACGAACTCCTATCAGCCCCAGCATTTT

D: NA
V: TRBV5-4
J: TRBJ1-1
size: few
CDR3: CASSVDSSNTEAFF
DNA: TGTGCCAGCAGCGTGGACAGCTCGAACACTGAAGCTTTCTTT

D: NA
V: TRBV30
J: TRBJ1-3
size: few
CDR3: CAWSQISGNTIYF
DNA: TGTGCCTGGAGTCAAATCTCTGGAAACACCATATATTTT

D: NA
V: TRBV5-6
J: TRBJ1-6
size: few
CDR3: CASSQTVNNSPLHF
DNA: TGTGCCAGCAGCCAGACAGTGAATAATTCACCCCTCCACTTT

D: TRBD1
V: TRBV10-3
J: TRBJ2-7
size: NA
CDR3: CAISPGQGSYEQYF
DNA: TGTGCCATCAGCCCGGGACAGGGAAGCTACGAGCAGTACTTC

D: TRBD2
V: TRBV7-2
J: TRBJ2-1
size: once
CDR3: CASSLPGTSGGTYNEQFF
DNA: TGTGCCAGCAGCTTACCCGGGACTAGCGGGGGGACCTACAATGAGCAGTTCTTC

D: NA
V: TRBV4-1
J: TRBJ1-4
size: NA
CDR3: CASSESSGGELFF
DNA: TGCGCCAGCAGCGAAAGTTCAGGTGGCGAACTGTTTTTT

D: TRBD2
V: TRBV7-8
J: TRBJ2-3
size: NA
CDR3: CASSLVASGVSTDTQYF
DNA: TGTGCCAGCAGCTTAGTAGCCAGCGGGGTTAGCACAGATACGCAGTATTTT

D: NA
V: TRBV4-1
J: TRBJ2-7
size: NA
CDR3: CASSQEVRGYEQYF
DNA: TGCGCCAGCAGCCAAGAGGTAAGGGGCTACGAGCAGTACTTC

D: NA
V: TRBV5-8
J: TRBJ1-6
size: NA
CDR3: CASSLERVSPLHF
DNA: TGTGCCAGCAGCTTGGAACGGGTTTCACCCCTCCACTTT

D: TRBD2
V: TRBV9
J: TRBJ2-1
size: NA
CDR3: CASSARLAGSSYNEQFF
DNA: TGTGCCAGCAGCGCCCGCTTAGCGGGGAGCTCCTACAATGAGCAGTTCTTC

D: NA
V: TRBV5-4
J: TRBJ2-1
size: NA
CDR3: CASGLTAHNEQFF
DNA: TGTGCCAGCGGATTAACAGCTCACAATGAGCAGTTCTTC

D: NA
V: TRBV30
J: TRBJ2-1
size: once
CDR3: CAWAGTSYNEQFF
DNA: TGTGCCTGGGCCGGGACAAGCTACAATGAGCAGTTCTTC

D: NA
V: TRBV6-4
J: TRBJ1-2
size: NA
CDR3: CASSDWTRGSGYTF
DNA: TGTGCCAGCAGTGACTGGACGAGGGGGTCTGGCTACACCTTC

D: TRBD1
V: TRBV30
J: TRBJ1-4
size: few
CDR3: CAWSHSTRDRVEKLFF
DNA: TGTGCCTGGAGCCATTCGACCCGGGACAGGGTTGAAAAACTGTTTTTT

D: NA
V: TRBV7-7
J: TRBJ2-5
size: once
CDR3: CASSLGGGGEETQYF
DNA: TGTGCTAGCAGCTTAGGCGGGGGCGGGGAAGAGACCCAGTACTTC

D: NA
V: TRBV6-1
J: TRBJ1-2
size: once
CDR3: CASSEQGTGGYTF
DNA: TGTGCCAGCAGTGAGCAGGGTACAGGTGGCTACACCTTC

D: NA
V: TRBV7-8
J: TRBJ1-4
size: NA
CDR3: CASSLKGRAEKLFF
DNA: TGTGCCAGCAGCTTAAAAGGCAGGGCTGAAAAACTGTTTTTT

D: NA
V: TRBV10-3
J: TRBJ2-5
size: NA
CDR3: CAIRPGGLMEETQYF
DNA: TGTGCCATCAGACCTGGTGGCCTGATGGAAGAGACCCAGTACTTC

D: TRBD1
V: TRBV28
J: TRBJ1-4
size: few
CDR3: CASSYTGGVGEKLFF
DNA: TGTGCCAGCAGTTATACAGGGGGTGTTGGTGAAAAACTGTTTTTT

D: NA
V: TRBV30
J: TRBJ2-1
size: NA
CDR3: CAWSGANEQFF
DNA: TGTGCCTGGAGTGGAGCCAATGAGCAGTTCTTC

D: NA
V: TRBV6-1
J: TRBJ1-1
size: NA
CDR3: CASSEAGGGTEAFF
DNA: TGTGCCAGCAGTGAAGCGGGGGGGGGCACTGAAGCTTTCTTT

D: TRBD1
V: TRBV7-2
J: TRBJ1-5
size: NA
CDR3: CASSLIGQGELQPQHF
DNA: TGTGCCAGCAGCCTTATCGGACAGGGGGAGTTGCAGCCCCAGCATTTT

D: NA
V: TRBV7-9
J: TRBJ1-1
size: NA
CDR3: CASSLQAGDTEAFF
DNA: TGTGCCAGCAGCTTACAGGCAGGGGACACTGAAGCTTTCTTT

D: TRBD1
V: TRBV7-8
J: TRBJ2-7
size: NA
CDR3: CASSLRDRHPSYEQYF
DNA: TGTGCCAGCAGCTTACGGGACAGACACCCTTCCTACGAGCAGTACTTC

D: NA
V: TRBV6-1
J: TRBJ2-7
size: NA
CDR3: CASTTGGAPYEQYF
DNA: TGTGCCAGCACCACAGGGGGGGCCCCCTACGAGCAGTACTTC

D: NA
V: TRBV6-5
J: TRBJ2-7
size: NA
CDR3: CASRSAGGEQYF
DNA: TGTGCCAGCAGGTCCGCTGGGGGGGAGCAGTACTTC

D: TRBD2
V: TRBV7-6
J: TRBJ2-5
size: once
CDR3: CASRPLGEGMVTQYF
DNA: TGTGCCAGCAGACCCCTGGGGGAGGGAATGGTGACCCAGTACTTC

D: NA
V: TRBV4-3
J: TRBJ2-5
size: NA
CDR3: CASSQDARGLVRPKVGLETQYF
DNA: TGCGCCAGCAGCCAAGATGCAAGGGGTTTGGTTCGTCCCAAGGTAGGGCTAGAGACCCAGTACTTC

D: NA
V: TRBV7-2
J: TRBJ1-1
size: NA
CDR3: CASREQQNTEAFF
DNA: TGTGCCAGCAGGGAACAGCAGAACACTGAAGCTTTCTTT

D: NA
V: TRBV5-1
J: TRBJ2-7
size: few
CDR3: CASSSTYEQYF
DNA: TGCGCCAGCAGCTCTACCTACGAGCAGTACTTC

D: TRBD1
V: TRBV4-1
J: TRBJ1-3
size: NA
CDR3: CASSQVPGTGDSGNTIYF
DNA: TGCGCCAGCAGCCAAGTTCCCGGGACAGGGGATTCGGGAAACACCATATATTTT

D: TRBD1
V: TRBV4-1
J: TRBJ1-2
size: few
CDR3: CASSLDRGNYGYTF
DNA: TGCGCCAGCAGCCTGGACAGGGGTAACTATGGCTACACCTTC

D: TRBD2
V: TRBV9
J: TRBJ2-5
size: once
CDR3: CASSVTAGGGETQYF
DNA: TGTGCCAGCAGCGTCACCGCGGGGGGAGGAGAGACCCAGTACTTC

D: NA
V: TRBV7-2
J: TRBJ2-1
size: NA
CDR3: CASSLARGGAEYNEQFF
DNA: TGTGCCAGCAGCTTAGCGCGCGGGGGCGCTGAATACAATGAGCAGTTCTTC

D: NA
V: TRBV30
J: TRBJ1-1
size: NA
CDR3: CAWIPVGSTEAFF
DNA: TGTGCCTGGATTCCGGTGGGGAGCACTGAAGCTTTCTTT

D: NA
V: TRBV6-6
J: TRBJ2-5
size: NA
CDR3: CASSSGTGQETQYF
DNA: TGTGCCAGCAGTTCAGGCACAGGGCAAGAGACCCAGTACTTC

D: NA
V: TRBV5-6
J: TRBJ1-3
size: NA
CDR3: CASSLMQGTGNTIYF
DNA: TGTGCCAGCAGCTTGATGCAGGGGACTGGAAACACCATATATTTT